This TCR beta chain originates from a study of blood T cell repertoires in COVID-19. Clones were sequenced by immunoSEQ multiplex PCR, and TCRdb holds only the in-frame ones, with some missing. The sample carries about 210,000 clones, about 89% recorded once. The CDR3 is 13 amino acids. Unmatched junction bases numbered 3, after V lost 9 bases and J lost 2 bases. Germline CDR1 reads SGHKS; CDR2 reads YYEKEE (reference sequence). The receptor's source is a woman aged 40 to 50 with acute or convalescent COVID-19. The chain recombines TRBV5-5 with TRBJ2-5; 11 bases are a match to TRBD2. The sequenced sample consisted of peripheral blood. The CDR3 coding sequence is TGTGCCACTTCTAGCGGGGGGCAAGAGACCCAGTACTTC. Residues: CATSSGGQETQYF. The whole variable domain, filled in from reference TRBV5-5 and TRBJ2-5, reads DAGVTQSPTHLIKTRGQQVTLRCSPISGHKSVSWYQQVLGQGPQFIFQYYEKEERGRGNFPDRFSARQFPNYSSELNVNALLLGDSALYLCATSSGGQETQYFGPGTRLLVL.